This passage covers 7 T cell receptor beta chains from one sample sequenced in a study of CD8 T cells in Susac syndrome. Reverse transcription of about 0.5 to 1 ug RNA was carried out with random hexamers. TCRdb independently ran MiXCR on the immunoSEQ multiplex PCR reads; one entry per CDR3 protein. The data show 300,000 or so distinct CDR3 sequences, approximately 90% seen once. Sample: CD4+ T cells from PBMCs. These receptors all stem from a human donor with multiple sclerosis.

DNA of the CDR3: TGTGCCAGCCGCCGGGGAAGCGGGAGTCAGCCCCAGCATTTT. Residues: CASRRGSGSQPQHF. The chain couples TRBV6-5 to TRBJ1-5; the D is unclear. V was cut by 8 bases and J by 6 bases, with 17 bases left in between. CDR1 is MNHEY and CDR2 is SVGAGI in the germline V gene. This CDR3 is 14 amino acids long.

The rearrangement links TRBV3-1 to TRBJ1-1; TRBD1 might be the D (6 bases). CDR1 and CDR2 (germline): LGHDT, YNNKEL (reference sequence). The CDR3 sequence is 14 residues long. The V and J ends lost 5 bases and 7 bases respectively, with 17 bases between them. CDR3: CASSVQGKRLEAFF. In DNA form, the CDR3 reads TGTGCCAGCAGCGTGCAGGGGAAGAGGCTTGAAGCTTTCTTT.

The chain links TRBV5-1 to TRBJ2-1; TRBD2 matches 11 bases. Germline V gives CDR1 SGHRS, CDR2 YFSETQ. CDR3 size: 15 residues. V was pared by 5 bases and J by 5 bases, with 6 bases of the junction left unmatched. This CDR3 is CASRRGLAANNEQFF. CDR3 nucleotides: TGCGCCAGCAGACGGGGACTAGCGGCAAACAATGAGCAGTTCTTC.

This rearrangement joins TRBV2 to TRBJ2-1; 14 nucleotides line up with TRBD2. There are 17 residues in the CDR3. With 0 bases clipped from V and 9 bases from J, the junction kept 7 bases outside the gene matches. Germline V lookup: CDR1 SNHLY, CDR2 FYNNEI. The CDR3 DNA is TGTGCCAGCAGTGAAGCTTCGGGACTAGCGGGAGAGGTTGAGCAGTTCTTC. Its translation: CASSEASGLAGEVEQFF.

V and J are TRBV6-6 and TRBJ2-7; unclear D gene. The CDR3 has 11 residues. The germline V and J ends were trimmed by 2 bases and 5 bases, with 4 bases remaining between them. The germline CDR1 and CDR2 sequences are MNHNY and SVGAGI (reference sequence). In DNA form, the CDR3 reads TGTGCCAGCAGTTACCACCACGAGCAGTACTTC. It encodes CASSYHHEQYF.

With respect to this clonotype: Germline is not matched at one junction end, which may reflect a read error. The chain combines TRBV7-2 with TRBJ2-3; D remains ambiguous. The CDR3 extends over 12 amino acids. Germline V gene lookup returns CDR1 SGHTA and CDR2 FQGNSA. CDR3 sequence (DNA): TGTGCCAGCAGCTTTTCCAGCCATGGGAACCATTTT. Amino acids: CASSFSSHGNHF.

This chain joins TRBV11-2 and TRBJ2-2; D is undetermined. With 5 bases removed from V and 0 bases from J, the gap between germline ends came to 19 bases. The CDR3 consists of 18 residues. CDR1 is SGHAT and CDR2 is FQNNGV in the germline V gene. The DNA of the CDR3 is TGTGCCAGCAGCCCGGACCGCCTACCGCTCGCGAACACCGGGGAGCTGTTTTTT. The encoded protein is CASSPDRLPLANTGELFF. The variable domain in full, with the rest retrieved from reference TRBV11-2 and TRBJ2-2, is EAGVAQSPRYKIIEKRQSVAFWCNPISGHATLYWYQQILGQGPKLLIQFQNNGVVDDSQLPKDRFSAERLKGVDSTLKIQPAKLEDSAVYLCASSPDRLPLANTGELFFGEGSRLTVL.